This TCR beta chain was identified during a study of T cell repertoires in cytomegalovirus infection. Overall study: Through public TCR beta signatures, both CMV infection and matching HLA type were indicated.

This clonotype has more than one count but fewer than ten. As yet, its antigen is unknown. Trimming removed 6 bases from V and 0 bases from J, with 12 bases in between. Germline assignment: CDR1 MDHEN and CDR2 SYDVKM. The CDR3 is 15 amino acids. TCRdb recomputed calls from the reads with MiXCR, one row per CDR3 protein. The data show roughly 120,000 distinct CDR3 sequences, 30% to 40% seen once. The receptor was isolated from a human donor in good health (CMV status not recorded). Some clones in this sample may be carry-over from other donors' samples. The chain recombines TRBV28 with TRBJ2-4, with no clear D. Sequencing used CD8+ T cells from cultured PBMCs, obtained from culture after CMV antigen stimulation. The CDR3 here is CASSGPELAKNIQYF. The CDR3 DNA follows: TGTGCCAGCAGCGGACCGGAACTAGCCAAAAACATTCAGTACTTC.